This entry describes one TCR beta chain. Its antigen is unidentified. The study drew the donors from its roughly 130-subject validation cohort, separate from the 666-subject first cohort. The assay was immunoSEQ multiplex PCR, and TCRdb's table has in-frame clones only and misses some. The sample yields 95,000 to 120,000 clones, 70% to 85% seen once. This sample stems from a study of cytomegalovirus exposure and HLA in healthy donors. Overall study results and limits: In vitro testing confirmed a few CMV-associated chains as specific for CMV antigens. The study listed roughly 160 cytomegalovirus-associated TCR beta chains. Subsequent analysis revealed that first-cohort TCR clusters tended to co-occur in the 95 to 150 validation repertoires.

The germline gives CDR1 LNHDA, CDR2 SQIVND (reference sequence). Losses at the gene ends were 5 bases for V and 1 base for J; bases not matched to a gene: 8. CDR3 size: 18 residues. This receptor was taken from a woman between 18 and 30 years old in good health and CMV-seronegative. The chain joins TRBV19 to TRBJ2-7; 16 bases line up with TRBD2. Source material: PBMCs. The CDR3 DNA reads TGTGCCAGTAGTCCCACCGGGACTAGCGGGGGGGCGTCCTACGAGCAGTACTTC. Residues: CASSPTGTSGGASYEQYF.